Given below is one T cell receptor (beta chain) in context. This clone's antigen is unknown. Per-base quality was not reported, and no clone a single base away is much larger than it. The germline V gene (reference sequence) specifies LNHDA as CDR1 and SQIVND as CDR2. Including the terminal cysteine and phenylalanine, the CDR3 comprises 13 residues. Only the CDR3 DNA is retained, 39 bases long and in frame from the first base. Relative to germline, V is 2 bases shorter and J is 6 bases shorter, with 8 bases between their ends. TCRbeta CDR3 regions were amplified from genomic DNA using the immunoSEQ Assay, a bias-controlled multiplex PCR. Per the source publication's procedure: The number of nucleated cells in each sample was estimated from the amplification of reference gene primers within the assay. Sequence reads were collapsed and filtered to measure the absolute abundance of every unique TCRbeta CDR3 rearrangement. For each sample, productive Simpson clonality was calculated as the square root of Simpson's diversity index over productive rearrangements. Entries here come from immuneACCESS through TCRdb and include only in-frame sequences with V and J called. Some clones fail to appear in such tables; in the studies checked, an unresolved V gene covers under half of the shortfall, and the cause of the remainder is unknown. V and J calls and clone size follow that table, whereas D and trimming were derived from the DNA. In this sample the table shows fewer than 300,000 clones, approximately 81% of which occur a single time. 2.5% to 3% of the sample is held by the ten biggest clonotypes.

This sample is drawn from a study of blood T cell repertoires in COVID-19 (dated by TCRdb to the early 2020s). Turning to the overall study: Samples from collaborators originated in the United States, Italy and Spain and spanned both the acute and convalescent phases of COVID-19. The prospective study material was composed of cDNA or gDNA derived from T cells, B-cell-depleted T cells, or PBMCs. The dataset comprised deeply sampled blood TCRbeta repertoires from subjects exposed to, actively infected with, or recovered from COVID-19. A freely available public database, intended as a resource for researchers studying the immune response to SARS-CoV-2, is where the repertoires were released. The samples were drawn from two sources: the first 160 participants of the ongoing ImmuneRACE study, and 1,000 to 1,500 subjects contributed by 6 global collaborators. A de-identified subject ID, COVID-19 status, age in years and sex were almost always included in the sample metadata. HLA class I and class II types, where available, came from metadata supplied by the sample provider rather than from assay-based typing. General conclusions and limits of the study: The amount of clinical and demographic metadata varied by source and participant and was provided uncurated.

The collaborating institutions used their own protocols to collect whole blood in K2EDTA tubes. For TCRbeta analysis, collaborators shipped samples in one of three forms: frozen whole blood, isolated PBMCs, or DNA extracted from either of those sample types. The sequence was obtained from a woman aged 55-70 years with active or convalescent COVID-19. The sequenced sample consisted of peripheral blood. Recombination connected TRBV19 to TRBJ2-1; a weak D assignment points to TRBD1 (5 bases agree). The sequenced DNA is TGTGCCAGTAGTATAAGGGGTTCCAATGAGCAGTTCTTC. The translation is CASSIRGSNEQFF.